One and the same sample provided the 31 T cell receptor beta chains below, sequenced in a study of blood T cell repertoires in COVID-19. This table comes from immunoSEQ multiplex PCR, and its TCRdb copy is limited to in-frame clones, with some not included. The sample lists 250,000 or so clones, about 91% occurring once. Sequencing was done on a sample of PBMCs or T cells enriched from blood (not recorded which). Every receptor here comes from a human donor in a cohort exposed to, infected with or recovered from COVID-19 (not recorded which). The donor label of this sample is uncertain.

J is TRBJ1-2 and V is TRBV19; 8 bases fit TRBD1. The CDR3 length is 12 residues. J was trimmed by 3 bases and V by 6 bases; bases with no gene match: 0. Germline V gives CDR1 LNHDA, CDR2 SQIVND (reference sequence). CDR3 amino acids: CASRDRDYGYTF. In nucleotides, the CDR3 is TGTGCCAGTAGGGACAGGGACTATGGCTACACCTTC.

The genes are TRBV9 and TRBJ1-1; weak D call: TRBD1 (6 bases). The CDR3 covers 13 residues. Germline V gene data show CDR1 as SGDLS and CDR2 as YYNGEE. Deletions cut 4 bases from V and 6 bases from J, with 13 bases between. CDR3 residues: CASSTGLGAEAFF. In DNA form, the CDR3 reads TGTGCCAGCAGCACAGGGCTCGGGGCTGAAGCTTTCTTT.

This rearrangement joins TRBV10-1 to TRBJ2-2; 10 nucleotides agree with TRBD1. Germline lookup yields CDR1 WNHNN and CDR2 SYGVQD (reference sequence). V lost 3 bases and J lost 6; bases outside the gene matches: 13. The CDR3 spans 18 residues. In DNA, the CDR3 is TGCGCCAGCAGTGACACGGGACAGGGGACTATTTTGGCCGGGGAGCTGTTTTTT. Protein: CASSDTGQGTILAGELFF.

In nucleotides, the CDR3 is TGTGCCACCAGTGACCCTCCGGGGAAAGACACCGGGGAGCTGTTTTTT. Encoded protein: CATSDPPGKDTGELFF. The rearrangement uses TRBV24-1 and TRBJ2-2; D perhaps matches TRBD2 (5 bases). This CDR3 is 16 amino acids long. Germline-derived CDR1 and CDR2 are KGHDR and SFDVKD. Trimming stripped 4 bases from V and 3 bases from J, with 14 bases between.

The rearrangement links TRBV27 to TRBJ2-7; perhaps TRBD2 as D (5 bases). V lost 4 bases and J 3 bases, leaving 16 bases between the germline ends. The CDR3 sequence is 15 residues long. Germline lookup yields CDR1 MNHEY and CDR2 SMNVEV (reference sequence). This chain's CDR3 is CASSSYRGRYYEQYF. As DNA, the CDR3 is TGTGCCAGCAGTTCCTATCGGGGAAGGTACTACGAGCAGTACTTC.

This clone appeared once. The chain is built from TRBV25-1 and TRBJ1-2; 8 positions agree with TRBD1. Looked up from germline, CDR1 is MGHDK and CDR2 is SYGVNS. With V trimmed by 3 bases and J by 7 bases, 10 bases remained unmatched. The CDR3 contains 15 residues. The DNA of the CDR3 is TGTGCCAGCAGTGATGGTGCAGGGGGCGTCTCTGGCTACACCTTC. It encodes CASSDGAGGVSGYTF.

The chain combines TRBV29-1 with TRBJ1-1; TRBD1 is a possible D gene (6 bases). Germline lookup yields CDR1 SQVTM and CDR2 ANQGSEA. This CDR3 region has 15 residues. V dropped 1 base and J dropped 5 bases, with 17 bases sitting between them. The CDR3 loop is CSVEAQQGVGTEAFF. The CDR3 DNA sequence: TGCAGCGTTGAAGCCCAACAGGGAGTCGGTACTGAAGCTTTCTTT. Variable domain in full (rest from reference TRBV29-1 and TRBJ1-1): SAVISQKPSRDICQRGTSLTIQCQVDSQVTMMFWYRQQPGQSLTLIATANQGSEATYESGFVIDKFPISRPNLTFSTLTVSNMSPEDSSIYLCSVEAQQGVGTEAFFGQGTRLTVV.

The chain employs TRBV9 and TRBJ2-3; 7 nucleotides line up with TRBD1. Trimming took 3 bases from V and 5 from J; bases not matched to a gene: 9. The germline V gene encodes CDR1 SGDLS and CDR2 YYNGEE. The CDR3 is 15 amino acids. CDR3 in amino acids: CASSGTTGYEDTQYF. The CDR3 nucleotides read TGTGCCAGCAGCGGTACGACAGGGTATGAAGATACGCAGTATTTT.

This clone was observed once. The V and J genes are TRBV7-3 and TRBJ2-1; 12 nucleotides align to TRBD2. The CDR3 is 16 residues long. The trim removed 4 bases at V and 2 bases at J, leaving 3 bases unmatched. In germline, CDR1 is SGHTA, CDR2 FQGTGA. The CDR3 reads CASSSGTSGPYNEQFF. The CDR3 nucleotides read TGTGCCAGCAGCTCCGGGACTAGCGGGCCCTACAATGAGCAGTTCTTC.

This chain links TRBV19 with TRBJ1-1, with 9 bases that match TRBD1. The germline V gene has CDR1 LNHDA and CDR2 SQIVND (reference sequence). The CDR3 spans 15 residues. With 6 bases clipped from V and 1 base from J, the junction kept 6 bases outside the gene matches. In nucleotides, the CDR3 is TGTGCCAGTAGGTCGACAGGGGGGGCGAACACTGAAGCTTTCTTT. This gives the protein CASRSTGGANTEAFF.

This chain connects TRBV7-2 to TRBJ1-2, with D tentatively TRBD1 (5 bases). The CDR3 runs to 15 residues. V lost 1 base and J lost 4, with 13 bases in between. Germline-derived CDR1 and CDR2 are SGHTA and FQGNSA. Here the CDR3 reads CASSLEPRASYGYTF. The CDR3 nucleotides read TGTGCCAGCAGCTTAGAGCCCAGGGCTTCCTATGGCTACACCTTC. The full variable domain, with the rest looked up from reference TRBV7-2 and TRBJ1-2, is GAGVSQSPSNKVTEKGKDVELRCDPISGHTALYWYRQSLGQGLEFLIYFQGNSAPDKSGLPSDRFSAERTGGSVSTLTIQRTQQEDSAVYLCASSLEPRASYGYTFGSGTRLTVV.

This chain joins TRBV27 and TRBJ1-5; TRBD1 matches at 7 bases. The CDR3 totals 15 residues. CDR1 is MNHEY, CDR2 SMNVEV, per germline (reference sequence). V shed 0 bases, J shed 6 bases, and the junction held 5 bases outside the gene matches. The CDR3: CASSLSPQGSQPQHF. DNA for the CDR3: TGTGCCAGCAGTTTATCCCCACAGGGGAGTCAGCCCCAGCATTTT.

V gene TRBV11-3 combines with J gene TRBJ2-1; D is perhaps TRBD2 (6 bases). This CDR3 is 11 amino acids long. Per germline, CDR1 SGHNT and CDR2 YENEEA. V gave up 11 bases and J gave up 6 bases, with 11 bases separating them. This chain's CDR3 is CAVSGGNEQFF. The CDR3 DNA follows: TGTGCCGTCTCCGGGGGCAATGAGCAGTTCTTC. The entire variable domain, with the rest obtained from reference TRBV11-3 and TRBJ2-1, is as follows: EAGVVQSPRYKIIEKKQPVAFWCNPISGHNTLYWYLQNLGQGPELLIRYENEEAVDDSQLPKDRFSAERLKGVDSTLKIQPAELGDSAVYLCAVSGGNEQFFGPGTRLTVL.

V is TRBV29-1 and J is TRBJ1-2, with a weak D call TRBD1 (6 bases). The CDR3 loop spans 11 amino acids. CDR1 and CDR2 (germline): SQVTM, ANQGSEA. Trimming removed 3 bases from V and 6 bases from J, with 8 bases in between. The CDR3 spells CSVDQGNGYTF. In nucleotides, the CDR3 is TGCAGCGTTGATCAGGGGAATGGCTACACCTTC. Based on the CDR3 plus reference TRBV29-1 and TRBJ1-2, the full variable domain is SAVISQKPSRDICQRGTSLTIQCQVDSQVTMMFWYRQQPGQSLTLIATANQGSEATYESGFVIDKFPISRPNLTFSTLTVSNMSPEDSSIYLCSVDQGNGYTFGSGTRLTVV.

The CDR3 DNA follows: TGTGCCAGCGGGACAGGGACCTACGAGCAGTACTTC. Protein sequence: CASGTGTYEQYF. The chain links TRBV13 to TRBJ2-7; 9 bases agree with TRBD1. V gave up 8 bases and J gave up 2 bases; unmatched junction bases: 1. CDR3 length equals 12 residues. Germline V gene data show CDR1 as PRHDT and CDR2 as FYEKMQ (reference sequence). The full variable domain, with the rest looked up from reference TRBV13 and TRBJ2-7, is AAGVIQSPRHLIKEKRETATLKCYPIPRHDTVYWYQQGPGQDPQFLISFYEKMQSDKGSIPDRFSAQQFSDYHSELNMSSLELGDSALYFCASGTGTYEQYFGPGTRLTVT.

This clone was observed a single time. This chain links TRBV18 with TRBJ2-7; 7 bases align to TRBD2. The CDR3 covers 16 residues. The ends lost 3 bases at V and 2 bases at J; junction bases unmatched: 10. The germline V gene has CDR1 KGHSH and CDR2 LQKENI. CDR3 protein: CASSPSVRGRTYEQYF. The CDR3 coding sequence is TGTGCCAGCTCACCGTCTGTGCGGGGGAGAACCTACGAGCAGTACTTC.

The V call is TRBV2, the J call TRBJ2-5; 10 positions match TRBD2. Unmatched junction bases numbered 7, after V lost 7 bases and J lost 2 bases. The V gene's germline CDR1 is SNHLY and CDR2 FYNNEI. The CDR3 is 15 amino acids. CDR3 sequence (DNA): TGTGCCAGCACCCTGGCTAGCGGGGGTCAAGAGACCCAGTACTTC. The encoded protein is CASTLASGGQETQYF.

CDR3 nucleotides: TGTGCCAGCAGCCAAGATGGAACAGCCTACACCGGGGAGCTGTTTTTT. It translates to CASSQDGTAYTGELFF. The chain is built from TRBV14 and TRBJ2-2; D ambiguous. The CDR3 consists of 16 residues. CDR1 SGHDN and CDR2 FVKESK come from the germline V gene. V lost 0 bases to trimming and J lost 3 bases, with 11 bases between them.

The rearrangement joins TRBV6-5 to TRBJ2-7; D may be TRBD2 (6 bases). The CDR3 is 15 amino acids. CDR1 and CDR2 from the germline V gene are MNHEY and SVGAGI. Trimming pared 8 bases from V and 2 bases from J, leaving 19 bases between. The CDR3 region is CASLGGWAPTYEQYF. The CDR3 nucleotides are TGTGCCAGCCTCGGGGGATGGGCACCAACCTACGAGCAGTACTTC.

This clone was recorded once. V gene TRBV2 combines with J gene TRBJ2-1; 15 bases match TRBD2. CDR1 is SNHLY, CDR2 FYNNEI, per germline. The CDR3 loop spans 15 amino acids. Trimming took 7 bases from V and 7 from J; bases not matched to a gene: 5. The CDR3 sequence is CASIAGTSGGNEQFF. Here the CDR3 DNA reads TGTGCCAGCATTGCCGGGACTAGCGGGGGGAATGAGCAGTTCTTC.

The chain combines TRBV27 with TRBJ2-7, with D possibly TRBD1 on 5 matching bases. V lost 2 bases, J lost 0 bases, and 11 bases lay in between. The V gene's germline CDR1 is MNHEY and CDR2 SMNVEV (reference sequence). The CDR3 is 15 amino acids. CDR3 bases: TGTGCCAGCAGTTTAAGGGCAGGGCCCTCCTACGAGCAGTACTTC. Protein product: CASSLRAGPSYEQYF.

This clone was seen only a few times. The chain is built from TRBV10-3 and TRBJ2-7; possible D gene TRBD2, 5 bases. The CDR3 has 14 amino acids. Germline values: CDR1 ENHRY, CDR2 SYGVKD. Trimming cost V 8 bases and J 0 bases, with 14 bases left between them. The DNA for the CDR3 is TGTGCCATCCAATTGGCGGGTAGCTCCTACGAGCAGTACTTC. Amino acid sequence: CAIQLAGSSYEQYF.

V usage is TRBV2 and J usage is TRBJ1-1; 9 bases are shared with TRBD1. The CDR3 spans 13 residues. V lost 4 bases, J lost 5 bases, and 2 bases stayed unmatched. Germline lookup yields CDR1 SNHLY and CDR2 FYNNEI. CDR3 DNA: TGTGCCAGCAGTGGGGACAGGGAAACTGAAGCTTTCTTT. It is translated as CASSGDRETEAFF.

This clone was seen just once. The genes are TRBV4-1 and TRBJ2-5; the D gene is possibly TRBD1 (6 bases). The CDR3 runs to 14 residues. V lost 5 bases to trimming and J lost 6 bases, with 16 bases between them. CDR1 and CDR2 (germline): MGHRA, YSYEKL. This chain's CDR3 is CASSDLNREKTQYF. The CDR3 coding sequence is TGCGCCAGCAGCGATCTAAACAGGGAAAAGACCCAGTACTTC.

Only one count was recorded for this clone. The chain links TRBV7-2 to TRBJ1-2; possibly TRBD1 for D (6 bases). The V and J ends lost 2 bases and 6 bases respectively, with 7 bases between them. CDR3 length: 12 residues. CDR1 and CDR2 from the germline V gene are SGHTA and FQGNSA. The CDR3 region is CASSLWGHGYTF. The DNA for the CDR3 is TGTGCCAGCAGCTTATGGGGGCATGGCTACACCTTC.

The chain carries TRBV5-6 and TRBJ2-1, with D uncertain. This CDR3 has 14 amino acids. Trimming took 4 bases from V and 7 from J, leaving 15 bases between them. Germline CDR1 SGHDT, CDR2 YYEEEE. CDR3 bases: TGTGCCAGCAGCAATCGTCGAGGAGAAAATGAGCAGTTCTTC. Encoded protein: CASSNRRGENEQFF.

CDR3 loop: CAIERPGGNEQFF. As DNA, the CDR3 is TGTGCCATCGAGAGGCCGGGGGGCAATGAGCAGTTCTTC. The V and J genes are TRBV24-1 and TRBJ2-1; 7 positions agree with TRBD2. Germline values: CDR1 KGHDR, CDR2 SFDVKD. The CDR3 is 13 residues long. V dropped 11 bases and J dropped 6; count of bases not matched to a gene: 9.

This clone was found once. CDR3 in DNA: TGCGCCAGCAGCTTGGTTCCAGGGGGCATGGACACAGATACGCAGTATTTT. It encodes CASSLVPGGMDTDTQYF. This chain links TRBV5-1 with TRBJ2-3; 8 bases agree with TRBD1. Germline V gene sequence: CDR1 SGHRS, CDR2 YFSETQ. The CDR3 contains 17 residues. The trim removed 0 bases at V and 2 bases at J, leaving 8 bases unmatched.

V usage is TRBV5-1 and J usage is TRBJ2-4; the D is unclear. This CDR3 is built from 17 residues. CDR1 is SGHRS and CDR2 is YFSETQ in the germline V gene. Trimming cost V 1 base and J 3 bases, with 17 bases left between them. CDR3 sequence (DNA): TGCGCCAGCAGCTTGTTTCCATCGAACTCTGTCAAAAACATTCAGTACTTC. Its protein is CASSLFPSNSVKNIQYF.

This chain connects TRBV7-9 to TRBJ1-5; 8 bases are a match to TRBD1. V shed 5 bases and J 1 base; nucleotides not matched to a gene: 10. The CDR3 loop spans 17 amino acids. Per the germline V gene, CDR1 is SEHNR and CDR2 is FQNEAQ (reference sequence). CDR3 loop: CASSLWTGTRSNQPQHF. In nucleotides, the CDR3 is TGTGCCAGCAGCCTGTGGACAGGGACGAGGAGCAATCAGCCCCAGCATTTT. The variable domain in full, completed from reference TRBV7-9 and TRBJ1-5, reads DTGVSQNPRHKITKRGQNVTFRCDPISEHNRLYWYRQTLGQGPEFLTYFQNEAQLEKSRLLSDRFSAERPKGSFSTLEIQRTEQGDSAMYLCASSLWTGTRSNQPQHFGDGTRLSIL.

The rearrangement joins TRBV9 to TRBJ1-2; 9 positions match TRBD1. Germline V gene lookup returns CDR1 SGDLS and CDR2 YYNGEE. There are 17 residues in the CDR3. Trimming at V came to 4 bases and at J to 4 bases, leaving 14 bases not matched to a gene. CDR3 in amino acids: CASSSGTGNPPGYGYTF. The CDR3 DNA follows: TGTGCCAGCAGCTCCGGGACAGGGAACCCCCCAGGCTATGGCTACACCTTC.